These 18 T cell receptor beta chains were all obtained from the same sample, sequenced in a study of early T cells in non-severe SARS-CoV-2 infection. Using its own MiXCR run on the 5' RACE reads, TCRdb lists one record per CDR3 protein. The sample yields roughly 48,000 distinct CDR3 sequences, roughly 5.3% seen once. Sequenced input: whole blood. These receptors all stem from an adult who was a healthcare worker with PCR-confirmed SARS-CoV-2 infection or an uninfected control (not recorded which).

This clonotype appeared many times. This rearrangement joins TRBV18 to TRBJ2-7; D gene uncertain. Germline CDR1 reads KGHSH; CDR2 reads LQKENI. V was cut by 0 bases and J by 5 bases, with 11 bases left in between. This CDR3 contains 14 residues. This chain's CDR3 is CASSPPSGSDEQYF. CDR3 coding DNA: TGTGCCAGCTCACCACCGTCAGGTTCGGACGAGCAGTACTTC.

This clonotype was recorded many times. As DNA, the CDR3 is TGTGCCAGCAGACGCGGCAGTCTCTCTGAAGCTTTCTTT. It encodes CASRRGSLSEAFF. V gene TRBV6-5 combines with J gene TRBJ1-1, with D unclear. The V end was cut by 6 bases, the J end by 6 bases, with 14 bases between. Germline V gives CDR1 MNHEY, CDR2 SVGAGI. The CDR3 extends over 13 amino acids.

J is TRBJ2-1 and V is TRBV4-1, with D unclear. This CDR3 spans 13 amino acids. V was pared by 3 bases and J by 1 base, with 4 bases between. Germline V gives CDR1 MGHRA, CDR2 YSYEKL. This CDR3 reads CASSHASYNEQFF. The CDR3 coding sequence is TGCGCCAGCAGCCACGCTTCCTACAATGAGCAGTTCTTC.

In its sample, this clonotype was seen many times. V and J are TRBV29-1 and TRBJ2-1; 12 bases are a match to TRBD2. The junction had 8 bases not matched to a gene; V was cut back by 5 bases and J by 9 bases. The CDR3 runs 14 residues. CDR1 SQVTM and CDR2 ANQGSEA come from the germline V gene. The DNA of the CDR3 is TGCAGCGTTTCCTACGGACTAGCGGGATCTGAGCAGTTCTTC. Protein sequence: CSVSYGLAGSEQFF.

The table lists this clonotype with many counts. The chain's CDR3 is CASSPGTEYYGYTF. In nucleotides, the CDR3 is TGTGCCAGCAGCCCCGGGACAGAGTACTATGGCTACACCTTC. The chain has TRBV12-3 or TRBV12-4 and TRBJ1-2; 7 nucleotides match TRBD1. This CDR3 has 14 residues. Losses at the gene ends were 6 bases for V and 3 bases for J; bases not matched to a gene: 7.

This clonotype was recorded many times. V is TRBV29-1 and J is TRBJ1-2; D is possibly TRBD1 (6 bases). Germline lookup yields CDR1 SQVTM and CDR2 ANQGSEA. This CDR3 spans 16 amino acids. Trimming took off 4 bases at V and 5 bases at J, with 23 bases between the two ends. As DNA, the CDR3 is TGCAGCGTTGCCTACAGGGCGGCAGGCACCTTATATGGCTACACCTTC. This gives the protein CSVAYRAAGTLYGYTF.

This clonotype was observed at least ten times. The genes are TRBV10-2 and TRBJ1-1, with D possibly being TRBD1 (6 bases). The CDR3 covers 15 residues. Germline CDR1 and CDR2: WSHSY and SAAADI. V was pared by 6 bases and J by 1 base, with 15 bases between. DNA of the CDR3: TGCGCCAGCAGAGGGGGTTCGACCAAGAACACTGAAGCTTTCTTT. Translating it yields CASRGGSTKNTEAFF.

This chain joins TRBV20-1 and TRBJ1-1; D is unclear. Germline CDR1 reads DFQATT; CDR2 reads SNEGSKA (reference sequence). Trimming took off 3 bases at V and 5 bases at J, with 10 bases between the two ends. The CDR3 has 12 amino acids. CDR3 sequence reads: CSARPSRTEAFF. The CDR3 coding sequence is TGCAGTGCTAGGCCATCAAGGACTGAAGCTTTCTTT.

This clonotype was counted ten times or more. The V gene is TRBV15, the J gene TRBJ1-2, with unresolved D. This CDR3 has 14 amino acids. CDR1 is LNHNV, CDR2 YYDKDF, per germline (reference sequence). Deletions cut 0 bases from V and 2 bases from J, with 7 bases between. Here the CDR3 reads CATSRDVGNYGYTF. In nucleotides, the CDR3 is TGTGCCACCAGCAGAGATGTAGGCAACTATGGCTACACCTTC.

This clonotype was recorded a few times. The rearrangement joins TRBV7-2 to TRBJ2-3; TRBD2 aligns across 10 bases. V lost 0 bases, J lost 4 bases, and 7 bases stayed unmatched. Looked up from germline, CDR1 is SGHTA and CDR2 is FQGNSA. The CDR3 has 17 amino acids. The CDR3 DNA reads TGTGCCAGCAGCTTAGCGCAAAGCGGGGGGGCATCAGATACGCAGTATTTT. Protein sequence: CASSLAQSGGASDTQYF.

This clonotype was picked up many times. The junction differs from germline at one of its ends, possibly a read error. The CDR3 loop reads CASSQDTGLNAQFF. CDR3 DNA sequence: TGCGCCAGCAGCCAAGATACAGGGCTCAATGCGCAGTTCTTC. The V and J genes are TRBV4-1 and TRBJ2-1; tentatively, D is TRBD1 (6 bases). CDR1 MGHRA and CDR2 YSYEKL come from the germline V gene. The CDR3 contains 14 residues.

This clonotype was found a few times. This chain uses TRBV18 with TRBJ2-7; 8 bases are shared with TRBD1. Germline V gene data show CDR1 as KGHSH and CDR2 as LQKENI. There are 14 residues in the CDR3. V shed 5 bases, J shed 6 bases, and the junction held 9 bases outside the gene matches. Written as DNA, the CDR3 is TGTGCCAGCTCATCCCGGGACAGGCCCGTCGAGCAGTACTTC. This encodes CASSSRDRPVEQYF.

This clonotype showed up many times. The chain is built from TRBV12-2 and TRBJ2-7. TRBV12-2 is reported as a pseudogene. The CDR3 sequence is 10 residues long. CDR3 sequence (DNA): TGTGCAAGTCGAACGGACGAGCAGTACTTC. Translating it yields CASRTDEQYF.

This clonotype was seen ten or more times. V usage is TRBV7-9 and J usage is TRBJ2-2, with D uncertain. CDR3 length: 15 residues. Trimming stripped 1 base from V and 0 bases from J, with 6 bases between. Germline CDR1 reads SEHNR; CDR2 reads FQNEAQ (reference sequence). The CDR3 sequence is CASSLVLANTGELFF. DNA of the CDR3: TGTGCCAGCAGCTTAGTTCTCGCGAACACCGGGGAGCTGTTTTTT.

This clonotype was observed many times. This chain links TRBV5-5 with TRBJ1-5; the D is unclear. This CDR3 region has 14 residues. In germline, CDR1 is SGHKS, CDR2 YYEKEE (reference sequence). Between the trimmed V and J ends, which lost 0 bases and 5 bases, there was a span of 9 bases. The CDR3 is CASSLEAGHQPQHF. CDR3 nucleotide sequence: TGTGCCAGCAGCTTGGAAGCAGGTCATCAGCCCCAGCATTTT.

This clonotype has just a few counts. V gene TRBV18 combines with J gene TRBJ2-2; TRBD1 agrees at 8 bases. The trim removed 0 bases at V and 3 bases at J, leaving 3 bases unmatched. The CDR3 runs 16 residues. The germline gives CDR1 KGHSH, CDR2 LQKENI. The CDR3 here is CASSPPNRGDTGELFF. CDR3 DNA sequence: TGTGCCAGCTCACCACCAAACAGGGGGGACACCGGGGAGCTGTTTTTT.

The table lists this clonotype with many counts. The chain combines TRBV25-1 with TRBJ2-7; TRBD2 might be the D (6 bases). This CDR3 is 14 amino acids long. In germline, CDR1 is MGHDK, CDR2 SYGVNS. V lost 6 bases, J lost 4 bases, and 16 bases lay in between. CDR3 bases: TGTGCCAGCAGCACCCTCGCTGGGAGGTACGAGCAGTACTTC. Translation gives CASSTLAGRYEQYF.

Only a few counts were recorded for this clonotype. CDR3 sequence (DNA): TGTGCCAGCAGCCATTCCACGAACACTGAAGCTTTCTTT. Translation: CASSHSTNTEAFF. The chain employs TRBV3-1 and TRBJ1-1; D unclear. V was clipped by 3 bases and J by 1 base, with 6 bases between them. The CDR3 is made up of 13 amino acids. CDR1 is LGHDT and CDR2 is YNNKEL in the germline V gene (reference sequence).